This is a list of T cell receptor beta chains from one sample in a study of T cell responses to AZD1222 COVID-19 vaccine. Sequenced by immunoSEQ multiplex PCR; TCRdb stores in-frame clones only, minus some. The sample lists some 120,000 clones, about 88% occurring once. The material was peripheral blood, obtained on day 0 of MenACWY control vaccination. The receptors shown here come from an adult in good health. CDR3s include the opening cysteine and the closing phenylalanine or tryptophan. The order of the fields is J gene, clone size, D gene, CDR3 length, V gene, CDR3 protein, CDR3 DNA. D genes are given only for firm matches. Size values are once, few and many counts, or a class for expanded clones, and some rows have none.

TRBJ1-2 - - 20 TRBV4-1 CASALFRTITHLPANYGYTF TGCGCCAGCGCCCTCTTTAGAACGATCACACACCTCCCGGCGAACTATGGCTACACCTTC
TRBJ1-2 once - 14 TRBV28 CASSRGGTNYGYTF TGTGCCAGCAGCCGGGGGGGTACTAACTATGGCTACACCTTC
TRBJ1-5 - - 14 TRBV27 CASRSTGSNQPQHF TGTGCCAGCAGGTCCACAGGGTCGAATCAGCCCCAGCATTTT
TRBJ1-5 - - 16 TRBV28 CASSSRTGYGNQPQHF TGTGCCAGCAGTTCAAGAACAGGGTATGGCAATCAGCCCCAGCATTTT
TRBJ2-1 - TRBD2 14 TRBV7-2 CASSPSSGDNEQFF TGTGCCAGCAGCCCCTCTAGCGGCGACAATGAGCAGTTCTTC
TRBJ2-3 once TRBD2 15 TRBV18 CASSPGLAGEDTQYF TGTGCCAGCTCACCTGGACTAGCGGGAGAGGATACGCAGTATTTT
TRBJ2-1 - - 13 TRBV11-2 CASSTTLADEQFF TGTGCCAGCAGCACCACCTTAGCGGATGAGCAGTTCTTC
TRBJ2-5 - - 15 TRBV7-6 CASSLQERLGETQYF TGTGCCAGCAGCTTACAGGAGAGACTGGGGGAGACCCAGTACTTC
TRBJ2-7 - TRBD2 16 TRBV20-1 CSASMAPGTSSYEQYF TGCAGTGCTAGTATGGCCCCCGGGACTAGCTCCTACGAGCAGTACTTC
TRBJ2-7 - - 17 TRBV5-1 CASSFGSRLYSHHEQYF TGCGCCAGCAGCTTCGGGTCCCGCCTCTACAGTCACCACGAGCAGTACTTC
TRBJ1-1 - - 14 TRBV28 CASSLNSMNTEAFF TGTGCCAGCAGTTTGAACAGCATGAACACTGAAGCTTTCTTT
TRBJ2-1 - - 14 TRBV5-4 CASSGLEGSIGQFF TGTGCCAGCAGCGGATTAGAGGGCTCCATCGGGCAGTTCTTC
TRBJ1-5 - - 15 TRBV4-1 CASSQEGVRNQPQHF TGCGCCAGCAGCCAAGAAGGGGTGCGGAATCAGCCCCAGCATTTT
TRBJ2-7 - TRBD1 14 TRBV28 CASSLTGPSYEQYF TGTGCCAGCAGTTTGACAGGGCCCTCCTACGAGCAGTACTTC
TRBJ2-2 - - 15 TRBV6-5 CASSYGGGRTGELFF TGTGCCAGCAGTTACGGCGGGGGCCGGACCGGGGAGCTGTTTTTT